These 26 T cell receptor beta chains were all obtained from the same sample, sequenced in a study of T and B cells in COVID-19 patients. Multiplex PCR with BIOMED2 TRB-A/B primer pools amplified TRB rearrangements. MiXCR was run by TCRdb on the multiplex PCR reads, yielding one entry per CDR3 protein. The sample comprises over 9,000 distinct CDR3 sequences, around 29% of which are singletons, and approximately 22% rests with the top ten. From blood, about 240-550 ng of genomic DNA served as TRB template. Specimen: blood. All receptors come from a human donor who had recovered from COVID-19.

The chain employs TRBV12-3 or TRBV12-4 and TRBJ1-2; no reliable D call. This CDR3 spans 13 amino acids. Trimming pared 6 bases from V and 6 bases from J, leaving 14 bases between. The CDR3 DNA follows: TGTGCCAGCAGCCCCGCTCATTTAAATGGCTACACCTTC. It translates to CASSPAHLNGYTF.

The CDR3: CASSLISGNTGELFF. CDR3 in DNA: TGTGCCAGCAGCTTAATTAGCGGAAACACCGGGGAGCTGTTTTTT. The chain employs TRBV7-9 and TRBJ2-2; perhaps TRBD2 as D (6 bases). V dropped 2 bases and J dropped 2 bases, with 9 bases sitting between them. Per germline, CDR1 SEHNR and CDR2 FQNEAQ (reference sequence). The CDR3 contains 15 residues.

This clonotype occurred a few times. The CDR3 nucleotides are TGCAGTGCTAGACTTTCGACAGGGAGGTCAGATACGCAGTATTTT. Translating gives CSARLSTGRSDTQYF. This chain links TRBV20-1 with TRBJ2-3; weak D call: TRBD1 (7 bases). V lost 2 bases to trimming and J lost 4 bases, with 16 bases between them. CDR1 DFQATT and CDR2 SNEGSKA come from the germline V gene (reference sequence). The CDR3 is 15 amino acids.

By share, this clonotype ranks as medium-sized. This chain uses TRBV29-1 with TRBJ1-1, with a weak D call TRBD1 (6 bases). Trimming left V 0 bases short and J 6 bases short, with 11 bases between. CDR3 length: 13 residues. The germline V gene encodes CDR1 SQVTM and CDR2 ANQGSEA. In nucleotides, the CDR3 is TGCAGCGTTGAAGACTTACAGGGACCTGAAGCTTTCTTT. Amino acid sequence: CSVEDLQGPEAFF.

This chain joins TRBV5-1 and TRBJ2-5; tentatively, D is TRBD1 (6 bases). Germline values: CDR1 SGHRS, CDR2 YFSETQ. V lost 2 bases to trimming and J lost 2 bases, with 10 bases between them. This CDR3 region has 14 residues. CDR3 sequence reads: CASSFGQPQETQYF. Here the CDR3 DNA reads TGCGCCAGCAGCTTTGGACAGCCGCAAGAGACCCAGTACTTC. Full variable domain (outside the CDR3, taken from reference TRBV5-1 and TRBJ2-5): KAGVTQTPRYLIKTRGQQVTLSCSPISGHRSVSWYQQTPGQGLQFLFEYFSETQRNKGNFPGRFSGRQFSNSRSEMNVSTLELGDSALYLCASSFGQPQETQYFGPGTRLLVL.

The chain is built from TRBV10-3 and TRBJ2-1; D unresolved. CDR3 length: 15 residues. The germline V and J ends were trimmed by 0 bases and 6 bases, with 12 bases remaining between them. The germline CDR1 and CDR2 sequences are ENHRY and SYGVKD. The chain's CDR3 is CAISESYRQRNEQFF. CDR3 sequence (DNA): TGTGCCATCAGTGAGTCGTATCGGCAACGCAATGAGCAGTTCTTC.

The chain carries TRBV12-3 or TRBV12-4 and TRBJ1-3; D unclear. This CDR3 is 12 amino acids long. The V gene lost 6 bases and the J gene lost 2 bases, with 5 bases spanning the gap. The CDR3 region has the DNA TGTGCCAGCAGCAAAACTGGAAACACCATATATTTT. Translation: CASSKTGNTIYF.

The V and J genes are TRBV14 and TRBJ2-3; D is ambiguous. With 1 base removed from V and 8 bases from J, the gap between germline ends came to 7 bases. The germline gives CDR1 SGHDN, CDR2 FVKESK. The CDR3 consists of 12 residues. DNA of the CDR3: TGTGCCAGCAGCCAAGGTGCAGGTACGCAGTATTTT. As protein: CASSQGAGTQYF.

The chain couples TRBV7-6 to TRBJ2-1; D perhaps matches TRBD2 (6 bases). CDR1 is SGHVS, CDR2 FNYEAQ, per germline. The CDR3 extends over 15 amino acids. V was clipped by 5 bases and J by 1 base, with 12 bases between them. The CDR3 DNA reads TGTGCCAGCAGCCCAACTCGGGGGTCCTACAATGAGCAGTTCTTC. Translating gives CASSPTRGSYNEQFF.

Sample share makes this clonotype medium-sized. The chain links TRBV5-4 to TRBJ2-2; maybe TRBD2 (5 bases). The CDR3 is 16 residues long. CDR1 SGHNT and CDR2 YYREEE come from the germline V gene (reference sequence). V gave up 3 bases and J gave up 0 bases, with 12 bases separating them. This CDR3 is CASSSERVSNTGELFF. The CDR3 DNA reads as TGTGCCAGCAGCTCAGAGAGGGTTTCGAACACCGGGGAGCTGTTTTTT.

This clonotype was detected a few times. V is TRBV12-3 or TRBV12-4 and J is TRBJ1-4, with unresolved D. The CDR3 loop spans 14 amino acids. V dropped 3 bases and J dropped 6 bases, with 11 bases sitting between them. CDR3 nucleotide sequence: TGTGCCAGCAGTTTGACGGGGATGGATGAAAAACTGTTTTTT. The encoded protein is CASSLTGMDEKLFF.

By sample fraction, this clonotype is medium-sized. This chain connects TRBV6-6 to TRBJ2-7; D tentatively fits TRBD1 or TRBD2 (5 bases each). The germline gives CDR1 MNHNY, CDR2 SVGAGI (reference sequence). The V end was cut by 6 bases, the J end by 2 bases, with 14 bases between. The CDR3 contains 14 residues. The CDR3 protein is CASREAGATYEQYF. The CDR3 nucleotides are TGTGCCAGCAGGGAAGCCGGGGCAACCTACGAGCAGTACTTC.

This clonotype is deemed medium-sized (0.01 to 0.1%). CDR3 sequence (DNA): TGTGCCAGTAGTATAGGGACGCGGAGCACAGATACGCAGTATTTT. Amino acid sequence: CASSIGTRSTDTQYF. This chain connects TRBV19 to TRBJ2-3; D ambiguous. The CDR3 totals 15 residues. The V and J ends lost 1 base and 0 bases respectively, with 8 bases between them. Germline CDR1 and CDR2: LNHDA and SQIVND (reference sequence).

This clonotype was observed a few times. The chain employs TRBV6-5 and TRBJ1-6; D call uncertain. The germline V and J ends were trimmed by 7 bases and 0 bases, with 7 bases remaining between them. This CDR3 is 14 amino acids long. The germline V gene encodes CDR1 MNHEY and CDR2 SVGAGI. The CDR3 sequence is CASTRSSYNSPLHF. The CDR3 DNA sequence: TGTGCCAGCACCAGGAGCTCCTATAATTCACCCCTCCACTTT.

In nucleotides, the CDR3 is TGTGCCAGCAGGCACAGGGGGATCGGGGGCGAGCAGTACTTC. Amino acid sequence: CASRHRGIGGEQYF. V gene TRBV14 combines with J gene TRBJ2-7, with 8 bases identical to TRBD1. Germline V gene data show CDR1 as SGHDN and CDR2 as FVKESK. There are 14 residues in the CDR3. The junction had 10 bases not matched to a gene; V was cut back by 6 bases and J by 6 bases.

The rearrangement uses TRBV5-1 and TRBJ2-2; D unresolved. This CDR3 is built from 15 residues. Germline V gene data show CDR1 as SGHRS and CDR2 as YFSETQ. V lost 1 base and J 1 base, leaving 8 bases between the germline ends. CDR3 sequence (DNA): TGCGCCAGCAGCTTGTCCACCTTGAACACCGGGGAGCTGTTTTTT. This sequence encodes CASSLSTLNTGELFF.

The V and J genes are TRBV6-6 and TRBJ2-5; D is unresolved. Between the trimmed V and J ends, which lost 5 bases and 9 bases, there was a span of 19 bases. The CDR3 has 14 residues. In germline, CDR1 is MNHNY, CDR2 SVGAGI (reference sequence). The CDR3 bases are TGTGCCAGCAGTCATAACAGAAAGAAGTCTGCCCAGTACTTC. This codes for CASSHNRKKSAQYF.

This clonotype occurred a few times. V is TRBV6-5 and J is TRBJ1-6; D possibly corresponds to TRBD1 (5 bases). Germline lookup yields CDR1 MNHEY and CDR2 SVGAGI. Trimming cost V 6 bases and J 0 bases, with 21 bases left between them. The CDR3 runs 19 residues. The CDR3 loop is CASRSVRIGGRSYNSPLHF. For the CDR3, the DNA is TGTGCCAGCAGGTCGGTCCGTATTGGGGGACGCTCCTATAATTCACCCCTCCACTTT.

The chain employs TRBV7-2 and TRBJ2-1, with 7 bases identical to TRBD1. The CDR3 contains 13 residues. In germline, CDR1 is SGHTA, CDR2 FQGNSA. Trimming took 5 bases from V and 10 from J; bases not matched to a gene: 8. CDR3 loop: CASSPRMGQEQFF. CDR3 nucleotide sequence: TGTGCCAGCAGCCCAAGGATGGGACAGGAGCAGTTCTTC.

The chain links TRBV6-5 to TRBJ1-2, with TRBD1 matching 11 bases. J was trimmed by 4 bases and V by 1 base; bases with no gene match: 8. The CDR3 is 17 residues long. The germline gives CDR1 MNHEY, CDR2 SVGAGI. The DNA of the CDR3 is TGTGCCAGCAGTTACTACCGGACAGGGGGCATTACCTATGGCTACACCTTC. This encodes CASSYYRTGGITYGYTF.

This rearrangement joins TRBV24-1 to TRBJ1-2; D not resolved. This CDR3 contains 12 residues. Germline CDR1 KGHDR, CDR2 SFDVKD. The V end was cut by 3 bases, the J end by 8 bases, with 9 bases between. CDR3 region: CATSDPGRGYTF. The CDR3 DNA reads TGTGCCACCAGTGATCCCGGCCGGGGCTACACCTTC.

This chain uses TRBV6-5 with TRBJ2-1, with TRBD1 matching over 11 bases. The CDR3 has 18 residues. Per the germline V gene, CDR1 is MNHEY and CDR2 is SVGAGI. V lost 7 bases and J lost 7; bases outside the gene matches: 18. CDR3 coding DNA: TGTGCCAGCACTGACAAGCCCAGTGCCGGGACAGGGGGGAATGAGCAGTTCTTC. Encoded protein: CASTDKPSAGTGGNEQFF.

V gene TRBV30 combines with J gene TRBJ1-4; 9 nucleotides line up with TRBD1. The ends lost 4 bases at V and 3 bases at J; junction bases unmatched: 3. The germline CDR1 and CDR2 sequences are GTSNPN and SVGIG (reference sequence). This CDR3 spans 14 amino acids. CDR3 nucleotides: TGTGCCTGGACACAGGGGGCGGCTAATGAAAAACTGTTTTTT. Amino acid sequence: CAWTQGAANEKLFF.

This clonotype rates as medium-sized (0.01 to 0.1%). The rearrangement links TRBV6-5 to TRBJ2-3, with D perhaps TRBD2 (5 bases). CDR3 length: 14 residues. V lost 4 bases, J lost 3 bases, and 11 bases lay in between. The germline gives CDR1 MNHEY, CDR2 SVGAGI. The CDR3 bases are TGTGCCAGCAGTTCGCTGGGCGGGACAGATACGCAGTATTTT. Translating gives CASSSLGGTDTQYF.

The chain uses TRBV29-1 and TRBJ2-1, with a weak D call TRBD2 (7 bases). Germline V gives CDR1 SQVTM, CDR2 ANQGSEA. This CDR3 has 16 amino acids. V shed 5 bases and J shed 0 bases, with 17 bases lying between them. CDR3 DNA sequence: TGCAGCGTTCAACGGGGAGGGGGGTCCTCCTACAATGAGCAGTTCTTC. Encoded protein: CSVQRGGGSSYNEQFF.

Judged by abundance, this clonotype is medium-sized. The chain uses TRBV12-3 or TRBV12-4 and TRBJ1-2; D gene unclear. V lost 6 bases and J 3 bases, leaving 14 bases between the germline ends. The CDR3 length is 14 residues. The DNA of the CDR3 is TGTGCCAGCAGCCCTGCGGCGTGGGACTATGGCTACACCTTC. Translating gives CASSPAAWDYGYTF.